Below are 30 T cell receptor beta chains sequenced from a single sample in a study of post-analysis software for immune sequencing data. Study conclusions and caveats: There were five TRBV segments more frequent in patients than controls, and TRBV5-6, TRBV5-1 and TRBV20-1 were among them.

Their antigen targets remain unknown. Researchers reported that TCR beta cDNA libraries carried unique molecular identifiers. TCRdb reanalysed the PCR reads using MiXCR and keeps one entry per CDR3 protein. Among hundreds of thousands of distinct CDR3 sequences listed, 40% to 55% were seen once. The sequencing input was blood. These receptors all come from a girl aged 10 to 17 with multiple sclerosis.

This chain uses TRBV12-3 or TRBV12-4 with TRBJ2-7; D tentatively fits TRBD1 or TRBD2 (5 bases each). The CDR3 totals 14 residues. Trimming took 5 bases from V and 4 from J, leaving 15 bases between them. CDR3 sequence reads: CASSTGTLRYEQYF. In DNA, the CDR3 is TGTGCCAGCAGTACCGGGACCCTGAGGTACGAGCAGTACTTC.

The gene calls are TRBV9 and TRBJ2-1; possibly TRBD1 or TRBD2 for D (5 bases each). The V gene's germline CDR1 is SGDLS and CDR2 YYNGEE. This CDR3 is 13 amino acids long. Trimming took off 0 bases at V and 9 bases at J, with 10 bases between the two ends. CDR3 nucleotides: TGTGCCAGCAGCGTAGTCGAGAGGGGTGAGCAGTTCTTC. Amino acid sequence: CASSVVERGEQFF.

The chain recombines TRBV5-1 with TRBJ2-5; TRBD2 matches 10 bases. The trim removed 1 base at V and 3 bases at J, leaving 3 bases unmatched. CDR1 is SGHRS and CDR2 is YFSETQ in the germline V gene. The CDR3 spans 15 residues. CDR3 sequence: CASSLLLAGEETQYF. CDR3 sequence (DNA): TGCGCCAGCAGCTTGCTTCTAGCGGGAGAAGAGACCCAGTACTTC.

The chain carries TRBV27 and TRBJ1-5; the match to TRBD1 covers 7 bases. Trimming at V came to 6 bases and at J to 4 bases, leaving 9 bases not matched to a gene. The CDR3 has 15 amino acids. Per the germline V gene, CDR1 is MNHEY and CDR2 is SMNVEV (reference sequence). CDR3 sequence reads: CASRGGTDMNQPQHF. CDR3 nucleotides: TGTGCCAGCAGAGGCGGGACAGATATGAATCAGCCCCAGCATTTT.

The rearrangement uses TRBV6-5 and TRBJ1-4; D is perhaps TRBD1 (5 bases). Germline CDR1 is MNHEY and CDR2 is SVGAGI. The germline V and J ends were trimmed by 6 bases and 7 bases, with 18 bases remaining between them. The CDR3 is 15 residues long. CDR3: CASRPDRHPGEKLFF. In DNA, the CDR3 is TGTGCCAGCAGGCCCGACAGACACCCTGGTGAAAAACTGTTTTTT.

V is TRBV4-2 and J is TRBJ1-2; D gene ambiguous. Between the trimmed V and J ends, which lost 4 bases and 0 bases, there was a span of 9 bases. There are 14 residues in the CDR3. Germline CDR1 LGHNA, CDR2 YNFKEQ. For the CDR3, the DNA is TGTGCCAGCAGCCCTACCCCCTCTAACTATGGCTACACCTTC. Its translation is CASSPTPSNYGYTF.

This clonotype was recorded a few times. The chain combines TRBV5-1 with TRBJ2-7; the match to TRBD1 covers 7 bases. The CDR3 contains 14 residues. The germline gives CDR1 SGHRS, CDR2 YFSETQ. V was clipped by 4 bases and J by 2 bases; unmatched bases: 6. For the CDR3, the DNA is TGCGCCAGCAGCGGGACAGTGGGACCCTACGAGCAGTACTTC. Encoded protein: CASSGTVGPYEQYF.

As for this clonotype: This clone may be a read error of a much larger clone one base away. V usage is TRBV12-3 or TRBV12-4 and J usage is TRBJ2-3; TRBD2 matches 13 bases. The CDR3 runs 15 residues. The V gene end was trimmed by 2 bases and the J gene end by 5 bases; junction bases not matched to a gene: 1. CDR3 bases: TGTGCCAGCAGTTTAACTAGCGGGAGGGGAGATACGCAGTATTTT. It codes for CASSLTSGRGDTQYF.

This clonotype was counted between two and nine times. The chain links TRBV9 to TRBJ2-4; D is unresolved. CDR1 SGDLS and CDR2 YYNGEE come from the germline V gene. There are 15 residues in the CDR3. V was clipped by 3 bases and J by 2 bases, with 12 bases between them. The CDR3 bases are TGTGCCAGCAGCGCCGGTCTTTCATCCAAAAACATTCAGTACTTC. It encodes CASSAGLSSKNIQYF. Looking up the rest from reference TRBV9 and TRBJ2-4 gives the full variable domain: DSGVTQTPKHLITATGQRVTLRCSPRSGDLSVYWYQQSLDQGLQFLIQYYNGEERAKGNILERFSAQQFPDLHSELNLSSLELGDSALYFCASSAGLSSKNIQYFGAGTRLSVL.

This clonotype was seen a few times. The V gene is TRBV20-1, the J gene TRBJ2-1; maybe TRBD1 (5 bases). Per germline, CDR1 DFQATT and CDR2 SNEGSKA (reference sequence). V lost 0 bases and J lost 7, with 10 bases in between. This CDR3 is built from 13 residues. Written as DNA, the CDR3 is TGCAGTGCTAGAGACCCTGGGGCTAATGAGCAGTTCTTC. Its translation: CSARDPGANEQFF.

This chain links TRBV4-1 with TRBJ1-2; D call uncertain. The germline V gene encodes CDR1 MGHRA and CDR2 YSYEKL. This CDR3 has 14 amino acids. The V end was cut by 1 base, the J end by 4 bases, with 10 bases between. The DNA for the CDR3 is TGCGCCAGCAGCCAAGCCGACCGAGGCTATGGCTACACCTTC. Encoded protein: CASSQADRGYGYTF.

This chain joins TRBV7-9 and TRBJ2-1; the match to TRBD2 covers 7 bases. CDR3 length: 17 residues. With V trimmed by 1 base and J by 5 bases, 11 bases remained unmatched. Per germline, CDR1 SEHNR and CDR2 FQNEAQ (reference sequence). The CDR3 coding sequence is TGTGCCAGCAGCTTAGACTCTGGCGGGAGTTTCCACAATGAGCAGTTCTTC. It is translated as CASSLDSGGSFHNEQFF.

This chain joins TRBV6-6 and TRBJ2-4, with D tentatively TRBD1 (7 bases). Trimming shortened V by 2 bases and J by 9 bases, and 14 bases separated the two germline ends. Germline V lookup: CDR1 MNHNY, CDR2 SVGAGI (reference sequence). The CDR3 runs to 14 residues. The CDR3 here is CASSYDREVTIQYF. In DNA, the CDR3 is TGTGCCAGCAGTTACGACAGGGAGGTTACCATTCAGTACTTC.

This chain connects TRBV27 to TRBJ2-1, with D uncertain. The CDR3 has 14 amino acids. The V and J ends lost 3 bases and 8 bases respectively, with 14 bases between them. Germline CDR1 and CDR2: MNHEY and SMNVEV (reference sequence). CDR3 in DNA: TGTGCCAGCAGTTTGTTCGTAGGGCAGGATGAGCAGTTCTTC. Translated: CASSLFVGQDEQFF.

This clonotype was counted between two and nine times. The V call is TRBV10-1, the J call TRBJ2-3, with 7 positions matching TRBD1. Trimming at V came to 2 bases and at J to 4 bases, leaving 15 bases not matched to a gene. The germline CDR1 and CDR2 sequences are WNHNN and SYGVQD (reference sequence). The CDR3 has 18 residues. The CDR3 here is CASSETTRTGQWADTQYF. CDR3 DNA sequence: TGCGCCAGCAGTGAGACGACAAGGACAGGTCAATGGGCAGATACGCAGTATTTT.

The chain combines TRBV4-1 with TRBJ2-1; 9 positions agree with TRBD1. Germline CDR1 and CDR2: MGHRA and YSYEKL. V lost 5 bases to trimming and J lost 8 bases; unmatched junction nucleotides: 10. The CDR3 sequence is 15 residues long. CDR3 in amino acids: CASSARDRAVHEQFF. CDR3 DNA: TGCGCCAGCAGCGCCCGGGACAGGGCGGTGCATGAGCAGTTCTTC.

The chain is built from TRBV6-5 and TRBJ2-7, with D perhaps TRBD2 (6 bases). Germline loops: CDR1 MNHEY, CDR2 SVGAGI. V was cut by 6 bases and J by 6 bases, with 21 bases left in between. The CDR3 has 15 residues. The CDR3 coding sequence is TGTGCCAGCAGCCCGGTCGGGGGATTTATCCCCGAGCAGTACTTC. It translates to CASSPVGGFIPEQYF.

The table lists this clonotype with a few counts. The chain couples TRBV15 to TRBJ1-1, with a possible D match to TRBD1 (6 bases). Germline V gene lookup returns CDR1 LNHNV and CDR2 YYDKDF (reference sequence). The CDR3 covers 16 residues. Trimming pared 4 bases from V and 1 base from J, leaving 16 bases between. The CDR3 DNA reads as TGTGCCACCAGCACCAAATTCGGACAGAGGAACACTGAAGCTTTCTTT. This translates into CATSTKFGQRNTEAFF.

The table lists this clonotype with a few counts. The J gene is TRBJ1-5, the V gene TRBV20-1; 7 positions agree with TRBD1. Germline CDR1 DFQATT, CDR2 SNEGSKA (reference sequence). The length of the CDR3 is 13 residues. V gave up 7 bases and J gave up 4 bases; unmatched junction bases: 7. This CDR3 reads CSVTTGVNQPQHF. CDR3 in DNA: TGCAGTGTTACCACAGGGGTTAATCAGCCCCAGCATTTT.

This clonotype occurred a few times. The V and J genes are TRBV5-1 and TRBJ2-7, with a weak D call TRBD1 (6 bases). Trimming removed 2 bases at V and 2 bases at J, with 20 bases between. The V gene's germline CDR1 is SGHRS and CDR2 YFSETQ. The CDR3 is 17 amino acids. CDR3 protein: CASSFNNVGRGAYEQYF. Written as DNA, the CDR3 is TGCGCCAGCAGCTTCAATAACGTTGGCAGGGGAGCCTACGAGCAGTACTTC.

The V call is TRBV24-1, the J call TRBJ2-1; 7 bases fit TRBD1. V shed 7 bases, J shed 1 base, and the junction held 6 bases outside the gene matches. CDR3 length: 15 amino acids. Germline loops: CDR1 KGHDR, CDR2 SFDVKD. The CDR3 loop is CATSEGAGSYNEQFF. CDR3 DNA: TGTGCCACCAGCGAGGGGGCTGGTTCCTACAATGAGCAGTTCTTC.

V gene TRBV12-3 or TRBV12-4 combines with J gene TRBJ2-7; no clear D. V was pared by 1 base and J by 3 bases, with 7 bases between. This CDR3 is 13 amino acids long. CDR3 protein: CASSLELNYEQYF. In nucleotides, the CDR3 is TGTGCCAGCAGTTTAGAACTAAACTACGAGCAGTACTTC.

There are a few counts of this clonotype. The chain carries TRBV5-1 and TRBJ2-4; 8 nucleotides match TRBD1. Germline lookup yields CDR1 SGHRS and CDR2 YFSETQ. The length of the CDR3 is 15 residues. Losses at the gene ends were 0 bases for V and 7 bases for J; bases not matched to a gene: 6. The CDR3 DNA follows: TGCGCCAGCAGCTTGGTTGCGGACAGGGAGAACATTCAGTACTTC. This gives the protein CASSLVADRENIQYF. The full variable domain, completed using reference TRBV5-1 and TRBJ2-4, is KAGVTQTPRYLIKTRGQQVTLSCSPISGHRSVSWYQQTPGQGLQFLFEYFSETQRNKGNFPGRFSGRQFSNSRSEMNVSTLELGDSALYLCASSLVADRENIQYFGAGTRLSVL.

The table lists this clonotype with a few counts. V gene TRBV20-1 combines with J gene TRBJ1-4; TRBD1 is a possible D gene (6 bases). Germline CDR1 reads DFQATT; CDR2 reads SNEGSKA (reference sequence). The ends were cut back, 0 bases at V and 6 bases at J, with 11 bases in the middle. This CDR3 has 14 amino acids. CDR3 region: CSARDPGTHEKLFF. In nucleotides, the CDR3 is TGCAGTGCTAGAGATCCCGGGACACATGAAAAACTGTTTTTT.

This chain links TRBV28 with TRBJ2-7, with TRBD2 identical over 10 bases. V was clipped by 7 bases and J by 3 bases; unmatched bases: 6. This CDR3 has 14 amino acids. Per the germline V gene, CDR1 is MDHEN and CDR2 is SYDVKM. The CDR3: CASKRTSGSYEQYF. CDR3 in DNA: TGTGCCAGCAAGCGGACTAGCGGTAGCTACGAGCAGTACTTC.

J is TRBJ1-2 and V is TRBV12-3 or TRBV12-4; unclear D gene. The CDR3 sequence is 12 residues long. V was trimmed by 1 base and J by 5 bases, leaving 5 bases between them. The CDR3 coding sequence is TGTGCCAGCAGTTTAGGGGCTTATGGCTACACCTTC. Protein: CASSLGAYGYTF.

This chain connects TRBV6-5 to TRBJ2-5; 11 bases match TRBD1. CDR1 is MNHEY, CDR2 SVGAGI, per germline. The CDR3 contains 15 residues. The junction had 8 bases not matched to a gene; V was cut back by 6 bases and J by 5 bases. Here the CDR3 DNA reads TGTGCCAGCAGCATGGACAGGGGGCTGGGTGAGACCCAGTACTTC. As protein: CASSMDRGLGETQYF.

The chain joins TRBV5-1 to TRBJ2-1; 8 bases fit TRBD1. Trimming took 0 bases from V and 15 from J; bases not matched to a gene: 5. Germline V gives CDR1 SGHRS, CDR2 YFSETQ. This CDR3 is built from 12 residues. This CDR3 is CASSLVDRAGFF. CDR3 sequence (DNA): TGCGCCAGCAGCTTGGTGGACAGGGCGGGGTTCTTC.

As DNA, the CDR3 is TGTGCCAGCAGCCTACAGGGTGTTCGCAATAGCTATGGCTACACCTTC. It codes for CASSLQGVRNSYGYTF. This chain joins TRBV7-2 and TRBJ1-2; D possibly corresponds to TRBD1 (6 bases). Trimming cost V 5 bases and J 4 bases, with 20 bases left between them. CDR3 length: 16 residues. The V gene's germline CDR1 is SGHTA and CDR2 FQGNSA.

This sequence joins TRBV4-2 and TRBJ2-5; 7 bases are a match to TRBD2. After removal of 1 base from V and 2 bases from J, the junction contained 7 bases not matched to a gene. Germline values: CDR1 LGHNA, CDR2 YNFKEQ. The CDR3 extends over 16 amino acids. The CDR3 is CASSQVGEGRQETQYF. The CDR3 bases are TGTGCCAGCAGCCAAGTCGGGGAGGGGCGACAAGAGACCCAGTACTTC.